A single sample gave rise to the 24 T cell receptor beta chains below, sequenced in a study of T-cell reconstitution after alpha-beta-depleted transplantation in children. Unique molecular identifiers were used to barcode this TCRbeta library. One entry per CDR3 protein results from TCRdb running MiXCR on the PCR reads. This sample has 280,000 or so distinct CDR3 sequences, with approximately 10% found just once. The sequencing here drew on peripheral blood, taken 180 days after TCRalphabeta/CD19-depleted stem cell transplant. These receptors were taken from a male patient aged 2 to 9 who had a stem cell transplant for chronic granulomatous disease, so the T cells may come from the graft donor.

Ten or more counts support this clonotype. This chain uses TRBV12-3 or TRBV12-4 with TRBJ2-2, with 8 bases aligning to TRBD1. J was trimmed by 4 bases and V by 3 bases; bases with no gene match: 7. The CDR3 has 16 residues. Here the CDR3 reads CASSFPRQGRTGELFF. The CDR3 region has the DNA TGTGCCAGCAGTTTCCCCCGACAGGGGCGCACCGGGGAGCTGTTTTTT.

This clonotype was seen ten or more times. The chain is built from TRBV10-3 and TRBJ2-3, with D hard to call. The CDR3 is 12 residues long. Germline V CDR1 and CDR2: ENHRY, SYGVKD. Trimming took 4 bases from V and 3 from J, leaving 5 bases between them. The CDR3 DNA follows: TGTGCCATCAGTGGCGGTACAGATACGCAGTATTTT. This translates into CAISGGTDTQYF.

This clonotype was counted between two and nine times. CDR3 nucleotides: TGTGCCAGTAGTATCCTGGGACTAGCGGGGGGGTACAATGAGCAGTTCTTC. It encodes CASSILGLAGGYNEQFF. V gene TRBV19 combines with J gene TRBJ2-1, with TRBD2 matching 16 bases. V was clipped by 3 bases and J by 4 bases; unmatched bases: 3. The CDR3 runs to 17 residues. In germline, CDR1 is LNHDA, CDR2 SQIVND (reference sequence).

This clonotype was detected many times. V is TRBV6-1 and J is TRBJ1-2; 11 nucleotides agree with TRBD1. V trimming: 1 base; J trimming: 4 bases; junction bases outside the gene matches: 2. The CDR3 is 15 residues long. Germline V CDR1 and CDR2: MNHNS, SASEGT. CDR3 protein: CASSEGTGGFYGYTF. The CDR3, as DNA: TGTGCCAGCAGTGAAGGGACAGGGGGCTTCTATGGCTACACCTTC.

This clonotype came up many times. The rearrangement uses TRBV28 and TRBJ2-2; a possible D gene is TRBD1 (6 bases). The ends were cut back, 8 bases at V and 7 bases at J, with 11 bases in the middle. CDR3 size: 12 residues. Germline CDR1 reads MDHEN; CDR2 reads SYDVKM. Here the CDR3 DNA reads TGTGCCAGCTGGAAGGGGGTCGGGGAGCTGTTTTTT. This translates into CASWKGVGELFF. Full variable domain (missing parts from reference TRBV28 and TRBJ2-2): DVKVTQSSRYLVKRTGEKVFLECVQDMDHENMFWYRQDPGLGLRLIYFSYDVKMKEKGDIPEGYSVSREKKERFSLILESASTNQTSMYLCASWKGVGELFFGEGSRLTVL.

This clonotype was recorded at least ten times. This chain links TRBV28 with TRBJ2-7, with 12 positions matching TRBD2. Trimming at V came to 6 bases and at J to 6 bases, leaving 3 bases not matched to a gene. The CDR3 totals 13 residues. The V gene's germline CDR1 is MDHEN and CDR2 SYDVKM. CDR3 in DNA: TGTGCCAGCAGGCTAGCGGGAGGGCCCGAGCAGTACTTC. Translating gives CASRLAGGPEQYF.

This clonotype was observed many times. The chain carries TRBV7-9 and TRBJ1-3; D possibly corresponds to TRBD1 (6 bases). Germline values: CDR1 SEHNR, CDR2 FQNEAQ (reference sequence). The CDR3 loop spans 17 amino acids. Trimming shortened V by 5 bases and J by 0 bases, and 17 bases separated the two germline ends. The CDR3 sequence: CASSKSITGLSGNTIYF. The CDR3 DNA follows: TGTGCCAGCAGCAAATCAATCACAGGGCTCTCTGGAAACACCATATATTTT.

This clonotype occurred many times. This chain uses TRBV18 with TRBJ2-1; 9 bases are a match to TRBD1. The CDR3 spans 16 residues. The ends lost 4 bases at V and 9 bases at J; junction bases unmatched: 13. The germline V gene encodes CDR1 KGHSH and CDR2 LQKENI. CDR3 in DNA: TGTGCCAGCTCACTATTCCAACCGGGACAGGGTAGTGAGCAGTTCTTC. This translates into CASSLFQPGQGSEQFF.

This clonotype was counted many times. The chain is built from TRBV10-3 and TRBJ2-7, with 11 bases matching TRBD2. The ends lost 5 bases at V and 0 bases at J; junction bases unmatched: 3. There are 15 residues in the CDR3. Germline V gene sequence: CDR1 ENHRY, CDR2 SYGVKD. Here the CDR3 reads CAISMTSGASYEQYF. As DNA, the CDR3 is TGTGCCATCAGTATGACTAGCGGGGCCTCCTACGAGCAGTACTTC.

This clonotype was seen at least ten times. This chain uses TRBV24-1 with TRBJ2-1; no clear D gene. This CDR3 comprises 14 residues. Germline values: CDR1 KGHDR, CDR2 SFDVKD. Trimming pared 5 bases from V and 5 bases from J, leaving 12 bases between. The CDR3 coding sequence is TGTGCCACCAGTGCCCCCCCGGAGCACAATGAGCAGTTCTTC. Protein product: CATSAPPEHNEQFF.

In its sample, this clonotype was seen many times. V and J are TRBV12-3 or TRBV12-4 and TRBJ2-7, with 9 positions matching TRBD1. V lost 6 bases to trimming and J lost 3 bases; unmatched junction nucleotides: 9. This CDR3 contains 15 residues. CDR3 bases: TGTGCCAGCAGCCAGAAACAGGGGGCTATCTACGAGCAGTACTTC. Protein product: CASSQKQGAIYEQYF.

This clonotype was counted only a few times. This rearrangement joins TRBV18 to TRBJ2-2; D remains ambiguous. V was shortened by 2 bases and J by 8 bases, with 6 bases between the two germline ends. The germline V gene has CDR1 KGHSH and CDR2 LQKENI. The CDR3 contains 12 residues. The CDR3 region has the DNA TGTGCCAGCTCACCAGCCAGAGGGGAGCTGTTTTTT. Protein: CASSPARGELFF. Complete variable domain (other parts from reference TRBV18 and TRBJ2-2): NAGVMQNPRHLVRRRGQEARLRCSPMKGHSHVYWYRQLPEEGLKFMVYLQKENIIDESGMPKERFSAEFPKEGPSILRIQQVVRGDSAAYFCASSPARGELFFGEGSRLTVL.

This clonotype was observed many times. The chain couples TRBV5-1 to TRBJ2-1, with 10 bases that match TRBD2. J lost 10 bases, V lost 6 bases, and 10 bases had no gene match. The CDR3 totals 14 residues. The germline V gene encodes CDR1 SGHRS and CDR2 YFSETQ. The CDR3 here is CASNRLAGHLEQFF. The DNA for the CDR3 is TGCGCCAGCAACCGACTAGCGGGCCATCTAGAGCAGTTCTTC.

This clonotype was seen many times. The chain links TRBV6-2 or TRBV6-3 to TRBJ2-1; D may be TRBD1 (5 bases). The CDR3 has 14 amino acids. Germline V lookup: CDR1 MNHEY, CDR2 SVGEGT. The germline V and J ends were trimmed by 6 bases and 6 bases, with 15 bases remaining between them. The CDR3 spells CASSPYDRGNEQFF. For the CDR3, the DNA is TGTGCCAGCAGCCCTTATGACAGAGGCAATGAGCAGTTCTTC.

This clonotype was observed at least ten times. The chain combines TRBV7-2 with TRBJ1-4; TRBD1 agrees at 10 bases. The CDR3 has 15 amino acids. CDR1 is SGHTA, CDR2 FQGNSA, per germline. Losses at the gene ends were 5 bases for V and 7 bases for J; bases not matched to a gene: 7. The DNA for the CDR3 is TGTGCCAGCAGCATCTCCGGGACAGGGGTTGAAAAACTGTTTTTT. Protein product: CASSISGTGVEKLFF.

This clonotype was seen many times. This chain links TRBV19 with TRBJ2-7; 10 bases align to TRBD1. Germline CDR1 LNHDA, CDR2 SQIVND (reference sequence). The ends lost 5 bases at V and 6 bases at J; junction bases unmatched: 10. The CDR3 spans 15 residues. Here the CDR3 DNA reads TGTGCCAGTAGTCTACGACAGGGGGCGGCTGGCGAGCAGTACTTC. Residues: CASSLRQGAAGEQYF.

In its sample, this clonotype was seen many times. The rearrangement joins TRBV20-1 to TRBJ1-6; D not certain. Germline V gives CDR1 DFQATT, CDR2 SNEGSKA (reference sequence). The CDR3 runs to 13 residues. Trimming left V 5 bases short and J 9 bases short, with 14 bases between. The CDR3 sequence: CSAPVTLGSPLHF. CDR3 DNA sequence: TGCAGTGCTCCGGTGACTTTAGGTTCACCCCTCCACTTT.

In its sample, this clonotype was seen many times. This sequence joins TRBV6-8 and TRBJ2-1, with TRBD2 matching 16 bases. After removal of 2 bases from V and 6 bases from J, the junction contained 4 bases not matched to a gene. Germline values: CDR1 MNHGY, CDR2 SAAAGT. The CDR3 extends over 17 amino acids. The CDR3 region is CASSYPGLAGGPNEQFF. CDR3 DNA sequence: TGTGCCAGCAGTTACCCGGGACTAGCGGGAGGGCCCAATGAGCAGTTCTTC.

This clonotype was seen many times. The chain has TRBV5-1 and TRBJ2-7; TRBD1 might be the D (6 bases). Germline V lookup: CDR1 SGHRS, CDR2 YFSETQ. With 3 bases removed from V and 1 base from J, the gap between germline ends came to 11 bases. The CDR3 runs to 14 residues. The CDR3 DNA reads TGCGCCAGCAGCTACGCAGGGGTTTCCTACGAGCAGTACTTC. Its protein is CASSYAGVSYEQYF.

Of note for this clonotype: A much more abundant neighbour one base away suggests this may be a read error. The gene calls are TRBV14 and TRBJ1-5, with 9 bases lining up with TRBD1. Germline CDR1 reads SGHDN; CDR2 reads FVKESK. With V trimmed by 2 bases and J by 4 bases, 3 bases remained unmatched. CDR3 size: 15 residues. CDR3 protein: CASSQRDRVNQPQHF. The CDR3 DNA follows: TGTGCCAGCAGCCAAAGGGACAGGGTTAATCAGCCCCAGCATTTT.

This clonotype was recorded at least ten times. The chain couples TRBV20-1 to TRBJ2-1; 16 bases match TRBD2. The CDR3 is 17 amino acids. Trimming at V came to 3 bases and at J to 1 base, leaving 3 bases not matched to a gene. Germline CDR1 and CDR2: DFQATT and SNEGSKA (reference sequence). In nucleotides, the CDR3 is TGCAGTGCTAGGGGACTAGCGGGAGGGTCGTCCTACAATGAGCAGTTCTTC. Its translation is CSARGLAGGSSYNEQFF.

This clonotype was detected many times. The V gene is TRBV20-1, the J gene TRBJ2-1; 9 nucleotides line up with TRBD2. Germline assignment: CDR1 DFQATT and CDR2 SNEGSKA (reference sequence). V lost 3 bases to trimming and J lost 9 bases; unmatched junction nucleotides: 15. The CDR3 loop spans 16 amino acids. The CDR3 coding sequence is TGCAGTGCTAGGAAAGCCGGGGCTAGCGGGATTGGTGAGCAGTTCTTC. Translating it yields CSARKAGASGIGEQFF.

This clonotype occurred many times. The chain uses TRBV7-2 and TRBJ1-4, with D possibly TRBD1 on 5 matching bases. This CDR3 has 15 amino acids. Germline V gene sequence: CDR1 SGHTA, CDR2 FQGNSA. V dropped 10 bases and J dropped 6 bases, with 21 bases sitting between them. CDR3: CATSRGTSRDEKLFF. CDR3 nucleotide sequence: TGTGCCACGTCTAGGGGCACCTCAAGGGATGAAAAACTGTTTTTT.

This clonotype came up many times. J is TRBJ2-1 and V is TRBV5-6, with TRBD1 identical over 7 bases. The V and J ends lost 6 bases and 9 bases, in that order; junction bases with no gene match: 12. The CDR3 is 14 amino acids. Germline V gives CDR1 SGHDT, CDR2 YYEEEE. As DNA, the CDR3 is TGTGCCAGCACCAGACAGGGAAGGGTAGGTGAGCAGTTCTTC. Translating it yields CASTRQGRVGEQFF.